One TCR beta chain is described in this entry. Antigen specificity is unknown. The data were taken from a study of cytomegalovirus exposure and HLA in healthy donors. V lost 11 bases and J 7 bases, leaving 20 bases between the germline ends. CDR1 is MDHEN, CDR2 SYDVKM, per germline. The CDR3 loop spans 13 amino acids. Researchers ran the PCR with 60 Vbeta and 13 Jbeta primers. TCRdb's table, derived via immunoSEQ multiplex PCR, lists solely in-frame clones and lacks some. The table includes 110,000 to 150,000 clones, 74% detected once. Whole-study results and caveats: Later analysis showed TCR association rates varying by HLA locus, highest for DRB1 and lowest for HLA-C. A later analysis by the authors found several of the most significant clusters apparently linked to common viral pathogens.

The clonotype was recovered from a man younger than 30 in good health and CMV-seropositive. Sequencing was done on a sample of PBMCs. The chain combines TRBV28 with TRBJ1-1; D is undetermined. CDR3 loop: CASQTPTRDEAFF. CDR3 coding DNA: TGTGCCTCACAGACACCAACCCGAGATGAAGCTTTCTTT.